The entry that follows covers one T cell receptor beta chain sequence. One junction end disagrees with the germline gene, perhaps due to a read error. The sample carries other DNA sequences with the same CDR3. These data originate in a study of memory CD4+ T cells and cytomegalovirus serostatus. Study details: This sample comes from healthy Belgian adults, fewer than 10 CMV seropositive, approximately 24 seronegative.

This table comes from immunoSEQ multiplex PCR, and its TCRdb copy is limited to in-frame clones, with some not included. This sample has 30,000 to 40,000 clones; approximately 72% occur once, and the top ten carry roughly 0.63%. The CDR3 runs to 14 residues. Germline loops: CDR1 SGHRS, CDR2 YFSETQ. The sort gate was single viable CD3+CD4+CD8-CD45RO+ cells for memory CD4+ T cells. This clonotype was sampled from an adult in good health and CMV-seronegative. Some clones in this sample may be carry-over from other donors' samples. Sequenced: memory CD4+ T cells from blood. The chain is built from TRBV5-1 and TRBJ1-1; D not resolved. The DNA for the CDR3 is TGCGCCAGCAGCCTAGGAGGGAGGAACACTGAAGCTTTCTTC. Translating gives CASSLGGRNTEAFF.